A selection of T cell receptor beta chains follows, all from one sample in a study of T-cell reconstitution after alpha-beta-depleted transplantation in children. TCRdb ran MiXCR on the PCR reads and lists one entry per CDR3 protein. The sample has fewer than 450,000 distinct CDR3 sequences; 15% to 20% are singletons. This material consisted of PBMCs, mostly from graft donor cells, taken 360 days after TCRalphabeta/CD19-depleted stem cell transplant. These receptors all stem from a male patient between 2 and 15 years old who had a stem cell transplant for acute lymphoblastic leukemia, so the T cells may come from the graft donor. The CDR3 runs from the conserved cysteine through the conserved F or W. Rows may omit the clone size; those that give it use once, few, many or a size class.

CDR3 protein,V gene,clone size
CASSQSGSRETQYF,TRBV4-2,NA
CASSSWARPDTQYF,TRBV28,NA
CSVLAWTGELFF,TRBV29-1,many
CSARVPTDRETQYF,TRBV20-1,NA
CASSQVRGTQYF,TRBV3-1,few
CASSPSGHFTNTIYF,TRBV7-2,many
CASSQDPGQVSNQPQHF,TRBV4-1,NA
CAWSAGLDNQPQHF,TRBV30,NA
CAISPLASGDPDTQYF,TRBV10-3,NA
CASSHRLGHEQYF,TRBV28,few
CSAHAGTGGEKLFF,TRBV20-1,few
CASSFSDQTGKDEQFF,TRBV28,few
CASSQVGRGVRNEQFF,TRBV4-3,many
CASSSRDRAYGYTF,TRBV12-3/TRBV12-4,NA
CASSRPGFPQGRTYNEQFF,TRBV18,few
CASSVDHTDTQYF,TRBV9,few
CASSLGTGLGQPQHF,TRBV27,few
CASSELGRGDTGELFF,TRBV25-1,NA
CASSVGTDPSADTQYF,TRBV12-3/TRBV12-4,many
CASSLSHAAGFYEQYF,TRBV7-2,few
CASSYGGLAGVPSAKNIQYF,TRBV6-2/TRBV6-3,NA
CASSHAHREQFF,TRBV13,NA
CASSQDGLAGSSYEQYF,TRBV4-3,many
CAISESGRGGSPLHF,TRBV10-3,many
CASSPPISEYNEQFF,TRBV5-5,NA